This entry concerns a single T cell receptor beta chain. The CDR3 runs 13 residues. V gave up 6 bases and J gave up 6 bases; unmatched junction bases: 3. In germline, CDR1 is SGHTA, CDR2 FQGNSA. The data were taken from a study of blood T cell repertoires in COVID-19. Per the study methods: Nucleated cell counts were estimated from reference gene primer amplification. Produced via immunoSEQ multiplex PCR; TCRdb's table is partial and in-frame only. Clonal size and the V and J genes are those of that table, whereas D and trimming came from the DNA. This table holds about 110,000 clones, around 89% found once.

This TCR derives from a human donor in a cohort sampled during active COVID-19. Sequencing was performed on peripheral blood. This sequence joins TRBV7-2 and TRBJ2-5; 11 bases fit TRBD1. CDR3 nucleotides: TGTGCCAGCAGGGGACAGGGGGAAAAGACCCAGTACTTC. Translation: CASRGQGEKTQYF.